The text below deals with one T cell receptor (beta chain). This sample was included in a study of CD8 T cells in Susac syndrome. An amount of RNA that ranged from about 0.45 to 1 ug was reverse transcribed with random hexamers. An immunoSEQ multiplex PCR generated amplified TCR beta CDR3 products spanning 54 Vbeta and 13 Jbeta. TCRdb itself ran the immunoSEQ multiplex PCR reads through MiXCR, one entry per CDR3 protein. The sample consists of about 180,000 distinct CDR3 sequences, 85% to 95% of them appearing once. V lost 7 bases, J lost 4 bases, and 21 bases lay in between. The CDR3 loop spans 15 amino acids. Germline V gene data show CDR1 as SQVTM and CDR2 as ANQGSEA.

The clonotype originates from a human donor with Susac syndrome. Source material: CD4+ T cells from PBMCs. V and J are TRBV29-1 and TRBJ2-3; D is possibly TRBD1 (5 bases). In DNA form, the CDR3 reads TGCAGCGGGGCCGACGGAGTCCAAGGGGCAGATACGCAGTATTTT. This codes for CSGADGVQGADTQYF.